Listed below are T cell receptor beta chains from one sample, sequenced in a study of blood T cell repertoires in COVID-19. Some clones are missing from TCRdb's copy, which holds only in-frame ones; the method was immunoSEQ multiplex PCR. The table records fewer than 250,000 clones, around 84% of them present only once. Sequences were obtained from peripheral blood. All receptors come from a human donor in a cohort sampled during active COVID-19. Each CDR3 is given with its conserved first and last residue. The D gene is left open where the match is weak. Expanded clones are given a class, and other clones once, few, many or no size at all.

J gene: TRBJ1-2
V gene: TRBV9
clone size: .
D gene: TRBD1
CDR3 DNA: TGTGCCAGCAGCTCCGGACAGGGTAATAGGTATGGCTACACCTTC
CDR3 protein: CASSSGQGNRYGYTF

J gene: TRBJ1-4
V gene: TRBV6-5
clone size: .
D gene: TRBD1
CDR3 DNA: TGTGCCAGCAGGGACAGGGGGCGTACTAATGAAAAACTGTTTTTT
CDR3 protein: CASRDRGRTNEKLFF

J gene: TRBJ1-1
V gene: TRBV7-8
clone size: .
D gene: .
CDR3 DNA: TGTGCCAGCAGCGCAACCGAGGGGAACACTGAAGCTTTCTTT
CDR3 protein: CASSATEGNTEAFF

J gene: TRBJ1-1
V gene: TRBV6-1
clone size: .
D gene: .
CDR3 DNA: TGTGCCAGCAGTGATTTACAGGGAATGACTGAAGCTTTCTTT
CDR3 protein: CASSDLQGMTEAFF

J gene: TRBJ1-3
V gene: TRBV23-1
clone size: .
D gene: .
CDR3 DNA: TGCGCCAGCAGTCAATTAAAGGGGGTTCTTGATGGAAACACCATATATTTT
CDR3 protein: CASSQLKGVLDGNTIYF

J gene: TRBJ1-1
V gene: TRBV9
clone size: once
D gene: .
CDR3 DNA: TGTGCCAGCAGCGTAGGTTCAGGGTATACTGAAGCTTTCTTT
CDR3 protein: CASSVGSGYTEAFF

J gene: TRBJ2-7
V gene: TRBV28
clone size: .
D gene: .
CDR3 DNA: TGTGCCAGCAGCCGTTCTGGGGGGATCAGGCAGCTGCGGTACTTC
CDR3 protein: CASSRSGGIRQLRYF

J gene: TRBJ2-3
V gene: TRBV18
clone size: .
D gene: .
CDR3 DNA: TGTGCCAGCTCACCGAGTACCGGGTCAGATACGCAGTATTTT
CDR3 protein: CASSPSTGSDTQYF

J gene: TRBJ1-3
V gene: TRBV5-1
clone size: .
D gene: .
CDR3 DNA: TGCGCCAGCAGCTTGGGCGCTCTCCGCTCTGGAAACACCATATATTTT
CDR3 protein: CASSLGALRSGNTIYF

J gene: TRBJ2-5
V gene: TRBV19
clone size: .
D gene: .
CDR3 DNA: TGTGCCAGTAGCTCGACAGCCCAAGAGACCCAGTACTTC
CDR3 protein: CASSSTAQETQYF

J gene: TRBJ2-5
V gene: TRBV6-5
clone size: .
D gene: TRBD1
CDR3 DNA: TGTGCCACCTCAAGCGGGACAGGGTTCCCCAAGACCCAGTACTTC
CDR3 protein: CATSSGTGFPKTQYF

J gene: TRBJ1-5
V gene: TRBV15
clone size: .
D gene: .
CDR3 DNA: TGTGCCACCAGCAGAGGTCGTCAGCCCCAGCATTTT
CDR3 protein: CATSRGRQPQHF

J gene: TRBJ1-2
V gene: TRBV6-6
clone size: .
D gene: TRBD1
CDR3 DNA: TGTGCCAGCAGTTCGGGACAGGGTCCGTTTGGCTACACCTTC
CDR3 protein: CASSSGQGPFGYTF

J gene: TRBJ1-2
V gene: TRBV2
clone size: .
D gene: TRBD1
CDR3 DNA: TGTGCCAGCACCCCGACAGGGAGCTATGGCTACACCTTC
CDR3 protein: CASTPTGSYGYTF

J gene: TRBJ2-3
V gene: TRBV27
clone size: .
D gene: .
CDR3 DNA: TGTGCCAGCAGTTTAGGACGGGGGGCACAGCCGGGGGATACGCAGTATTTT
CDR3 protein: CASSLGRGAQPGDTQYF

J gene: TRBJ2-5
V gene: TRBV27
clone size: .
D gene: TRBD2
CDR3 DNA: TGTGCCAGCAGTTCCTTTAGACTAGCGGGAGGGCCGGAGGAGACCCAGTACTTC
CDR3 protein: CASSSFRLAGGPEETQYF

J gene: TRBJ2-1
V gene: TRBV10-3
clone size: .
D gene: .
CDR3 DNA: TGTGCCATCAGTGAGCCGTTGGCGGGCCGCAATGAGCAGTTCTTC
CDR3 protein: CAISEPLAGRNEQFF

J gene: TRBJ2-1
V gene: TRBV5-1
clone size: once
D gene: .
CDR3 DNA: TGCGCCAGCAGCTTTCAGGGCTACAATGAGCAGTTCTTC
CDR3 protein: CASSFQGYNEQFF

J gene: TRBJ2-7
V gene: TRBV11-2
clone size: .
D gene: TRBD2
CDR3 DNA: TGTGCCAGCAGCCCCAGCGGGAGACGCGACGAGCAGTACTTC
CDR3 protein: CASSPSGRRDEQYF

J gene: TRBJ1-2
V gene: TRBV24-1
clone size: .
D gene: .
CDR3 DNA: TGTGCCACCAGTGATGAAGGCAGGGGAAGAGGGGGCTACACCTTC
CDR3 protein: CATSDEGRGRGGYTF

J gene: TRBJ1-6
V gene: TRBV5-1
clone size: .
D gene: TRBD1
CDR3 DNA: TGCGCCAGCAGCTCGGGGACAGGGAAAGATTCACCCCTCCACTTT
CDR3 protein: CASSSGTGKDSPLHF

J gene: TRBJ1-1
V gene: TRBV10-3
clone size: .
D gene: .
CDR3 DNA: TGTGCCATCAGTGAGTCGACAGACATGAACACTGAAGCTTTCTTT
CDR3 protein: CAISESTDMNTEAFF

J gene: TRBJ2-7
V gene: TRBV27
clone size: .
D gene: TRBD1
CDR3 DNA: TGTGCCAGCAGTTTTCTACCGGGACAGTACGAGCAGTACTTC
CDR3 protein: CASSFLPGQYEQYF

J gene: TRBJ2-5
V gene: TRBV3-1/TRBV3-2
clone size: .
D gene: TRBD1
CDR3 DNA: TGTGCCAGCAGCCAAAACAGGGGAGAGACCCAGTACTTC
CDR3 protein: CASSQNRGETQYF

J gene: TRBJ2-1
V gene: TRBV5-4
clone size: .
D gene: .
CDR3 DNA: TGTGCCAGCAGCCGACAAGACAATGAGCAGTTCTTC
CDR3 protein: CASSRQDNEQFF

J gene: TRBJ1-4
V gene: TRBV2
clone size: once
D gene: TRBD1
CDR3 DNA: TGTGCCAGTGGGGCCGGGACAGCTACAACTAATGAAAAACTGTTTTTT
CDR3 protein: CASGAGTATTNEKLFF

J gene: TRBJ2-5
V gene: TRBV9
clone size: .
D gene: .
CDR3 DNA: TGTGCCAGCAGCGTACTGGAGACCCAGTACTTC
CDR3 protein: CASSVLETQYF

J gene: TRBJ1-3
V gene: TRBV5-1
clone size: .
D gene: TRBD1
CDR3 DNA: TGCGCCAGCAGCCAGGGGGGCAACTCTGGAAACACCATATATTTT
CDR3 protein: CASSQGGNSGNTIYF

J gene: TRBJ2-3
V gene: TRBV29-1
clone size: once
D gene: TRBD2
CDR3 DNA: TGCAGCTCCGGGACTGGCGGGGGGGGAACAGATACGCAGTATTTT
CDR3 protein: CSSGTGGGGTDTQYF